The 3 T cell receptor beta chains listed next were all sequenced from one sample in a study of immune cell composition in non-small cell lung cancer. The normal lung sample lay at least 3 cm, and maximally far, from the tumour. Using immunoSEQ multiplex PCR, the repertoire was profiled, and TCRdb retains in-frame clones only, with some absent. The table shows about 4,900 clones, with just under 75% occurring only once. The sequenced sample was non-adjacent lung tissue. The receptors derive from a human donor with non-small cell lung cancer.

This clone turned up a few times. The rearrangement links TRBV5-1 to TRBJ2-1, with TRBD2 matching over 7 bases. The CDR3 covers 15 residues. Trimming took 0 bases from V and 2 from J; bases not matched to a gene: 2. Germline V gene lookup returns CDR1 SGHRS and CDR2 YFSETQ. In DNA, the CDR3 is TGCGCCAGCAGCTTGGGCGGGAGTACCTACAATGAGCAGTTCTTC. It specifies CASSLGGSTYNEQFF.

A word on this clone: The junction does not match germline at one end; this may be a read error. V usage is TRBV7-7 and J usage is TRBJ2-5, with 7 positions matching TRBD1. The CDR3 has 15 residues. Germline loops: CDR1 SSHAT, CDR2 FNYEAQ (reference sequence). The CDR3 bases are TGTGCTAGCAGCTTAGGACAGGCCACGGGGGAGACCCAGTACTTC. Protein: CASSLGQATGETQYF.

V gene TRBV10-3 combines with J gene TRBJ2-2; perhaps TRBD1 as D (5 bases). Deletions cut 4 bases from V and 5 bases from J, with 14 bases between. CDR3 length: 15 residues. Germline V lookup: CDR1 ENHRY, CDR2 SYGVKD. The CDR3 region is CAISAQGGLTGELFF. DNA of the CDR3: TGTGCCATCAGTGCTCAGGGTGGTCTGACCGGGGAGCTGTTTTTT.